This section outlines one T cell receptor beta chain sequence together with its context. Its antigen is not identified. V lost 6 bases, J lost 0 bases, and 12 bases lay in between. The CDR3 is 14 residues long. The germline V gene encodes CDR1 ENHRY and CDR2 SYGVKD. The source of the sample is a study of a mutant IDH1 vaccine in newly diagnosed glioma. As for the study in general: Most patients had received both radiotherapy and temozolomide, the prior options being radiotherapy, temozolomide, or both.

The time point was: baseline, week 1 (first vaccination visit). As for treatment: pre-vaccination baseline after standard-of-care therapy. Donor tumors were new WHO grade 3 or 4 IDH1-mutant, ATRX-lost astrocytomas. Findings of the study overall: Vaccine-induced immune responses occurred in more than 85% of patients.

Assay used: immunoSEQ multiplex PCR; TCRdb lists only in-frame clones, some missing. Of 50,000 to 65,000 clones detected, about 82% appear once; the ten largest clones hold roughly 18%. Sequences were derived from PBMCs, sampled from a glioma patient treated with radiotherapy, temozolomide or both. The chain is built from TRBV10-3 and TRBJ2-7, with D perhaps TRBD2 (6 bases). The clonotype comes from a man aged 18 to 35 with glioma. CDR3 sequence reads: CAIRPRGSSYEQYF. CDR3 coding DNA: TGTGCCATCAGACCGCGGGGAAGCTCCTACGAGCAGTACTTC.